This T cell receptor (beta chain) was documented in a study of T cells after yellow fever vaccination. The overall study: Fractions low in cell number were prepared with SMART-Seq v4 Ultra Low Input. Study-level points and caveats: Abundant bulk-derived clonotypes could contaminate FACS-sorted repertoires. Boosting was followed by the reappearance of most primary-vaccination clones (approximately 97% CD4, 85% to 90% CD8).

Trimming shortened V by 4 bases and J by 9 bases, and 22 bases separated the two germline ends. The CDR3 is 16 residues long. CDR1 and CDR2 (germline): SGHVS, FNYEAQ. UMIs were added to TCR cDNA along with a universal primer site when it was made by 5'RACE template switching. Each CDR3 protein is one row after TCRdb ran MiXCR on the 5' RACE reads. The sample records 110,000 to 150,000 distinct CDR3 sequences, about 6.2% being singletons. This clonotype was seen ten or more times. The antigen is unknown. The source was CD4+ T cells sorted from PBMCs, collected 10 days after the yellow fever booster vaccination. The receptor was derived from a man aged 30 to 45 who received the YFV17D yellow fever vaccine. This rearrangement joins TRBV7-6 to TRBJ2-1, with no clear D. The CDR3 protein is CASSSQFDTSGGEQFF. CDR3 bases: TGTGCCAGCAGCTCCCAATTTGACACATCAGGCGGTGAGCAGTTCTTC. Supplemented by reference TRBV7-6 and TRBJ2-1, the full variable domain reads GAGVSQSPRYKVTKRGQDVALRCDPISGHVSLYWYRQALGQGPEFLTYFNYEAQQDKSGLPNDRFSAERPEGSISTLTIQRTEQRDSAMYRCASSSQFDTSGGEQFFGPGTRLTVL.